This T cell receptor beta chain originates from a study of CD8+ T cells in alopecia areata. Researchers sorted CD4+ cells into CD25+CD127- cells for several patients. The V gene's germline CDR1 is SGHRS and CDR2 YFSETQ. The CDR3 contains 15 residues. V was pared by 4 bases and J by 3 bases, with 13 bases between. It was cDNA, reverse transcribed from extracted RNA, that served as the sequencing template. TCRdb's copy holds only in-frame clones and misses some; the assay was immunoSEQ multiplex PCR. The table lists around 36,000 clones, around half of them singletons. The study, taken as a whole, reports: In lesional scalp, particularly from alopecia totalis/universalis, clonality was higher than in normal scalp.

A note on this clone: Its target is not known.

The TCR comes from a human donor with alopecia areata. The rearrangement joins TRBV5-1 to TRBJ2-2, with a tentative D call TRBD1 (6 bases). The sequencing input was CD4+ Tregs sorted from blood. CDR3 sequence: CASSTQGLDTGELFF. CDR3 nucleotide sequence: TGCGCCAGCAGCACACAGGGTCTGGACACCGGGGAGCTGTTTTTT.